Presented here are 21 T cell receptor beta chains from one specimen sequenced in a study of shared clonotypes between healthy human individuals. Here immunoSEQ multiplex PCR was the method, and the copy in TCRdb shows in-frame clones only, minus some. The table includes approximately 500,000 clones, around 79% detected once. Sequenced material: PBMCs. The source of these receptors is a woman between 40 and 50 years old in good health. Some clones in this sample may be carry-over from other donors' samples.

The CDR3 region has the DNA TGTGCCAGCAGCCAGGGACAGGGGGGCGAGCAGTACTTC. Its protein is CASSQGQGGEQYF. The rearrangement links TRBV6-6 to TRBJ2-7; 11 positions match TRBD1. The CDR3 totals 13 residues. CDR1 is MNHNY and CDR2 is SVGAGI in the germline V gene (reference sequence). V gave up 6 bases and J gave up 6 bases; unmatched junction bases: 4.

The rearrangement uses TRBV28 and TRBJ1-2; a possible D gene is TRBD1 (6 bases). The CDR3 extends over 12 amino acids. With 5 bases removed from V and 7 bases from J, the gap between germline ends came to 11 bases. Germline CDR1 is MDHEN and CDR2 is SYDVKM. The chain's CDR3 is CASSNRVGGYTF. In DNA form, the CDR3 reads TGTGCCAGCAGTAACAGGGTCGGTGGCTACACCTTC.

Remarks on this clone: Additional DNA sequences in this sample encode the identical CDR3. The rearrangement links TRBV28 to TRBJ1-5; a possible D gene is TRBD1 (5 bases). V was clipped by 4 bases and J by 3 bases, with 19 bases between them. CDR3 size: 17 residues. Per germline, CDR1 MDHEN and CDR2 SYDVKM. The CDR3 DNA reads TGTGCCAGCAGTTCCCTCATCCGGCAGGGTTACAATCAGCCCCAGCATTTT. This gives the protein CASSSLIRQGYNQPQHF.

This chain connects TRBV5-1 to TRBJ2-1, with 11 bases matching TRBD2. CDR1 SGHRS and CDR2 YFSETQ come from the germline V gene. The CDR3 sequence is 17 residues long. The ends lost 5 bases at V and 0 bases at J; junction bases unmatched: 7. CDR3 nucleotides: TGCGCCAGCAGAGAGGGACTAGCGGTGAGCTCCTACAATGAGCAGTTCTTC. Translated, it gives CASREGLAVSSYNEQFF.

The chain couples TRBV7-3 to TRBJ2-7, with D unresolved. Germline values: CDR1 SGHTA, CDR2 FQGTGA. Trimming left V 5 bases short and J 6 bases short, with 14 bases between. The length of the CDR3 is 13 residues. For the CDR3, the DNA is TGTGCCAGCAGCGCCGAGGATTTTACCGAGCAGTACTTC. This translates into CASSAEDFTEQYF.

This clone was observed a single time. V is TRBV5-1 and J is TRBJ2-5; 11 bases match TRBD2. Trimming took 0 bases from V and 1 from J; bases not matched to a gene: 2. Per germline, CDR1 SGHRS and CDR2 YFSETQ. This CDR3 is 16 amino acids long. DNA of the CDR3: TGCGCCAGCAGCTTGGATCTAGCGGGAGGCCAAGAGACCCAGTACTTC. Translated: CASSLDLAGGQETQYF.

This clone was observed a single time. The chain carries TRBV7-8 and TRBJ2-5, with 7 bases aligning to TRBD2. Germline V gene sequence: CDR1 SGHVS, CDR2 FQNEAQ. The V gene end was trimmed by 5 bases and the J gene end by 11 bases; junction bases not matched to a gene: 14. The CDR3 has 14 amino acids. The CDR3 sequence is CASSQRDSYVEQYF. In DNA, the CDR3 is TGTGCCAGCAGCCAGCGGGACTCGTATGTAGAGCAGTACTTC.

This clone was observed a single time. V gene TRBV30 combines with J gene TRBJ1-1; D not certain. From germline, CDR1 is GTSNPN and CDR2 SVGIG (reference sequence). The CDR3 covers 15 residues. Trimming took off 0 bases at V and 0 bases at J, with 11 bases between the two ends. The DNA of the CDR3 is TGTGCCTGGAGTGTACCGAGGCAGATGAACACTGAAGCTTTCTTT. Translation: CAWSVPRQMNTEAFF.

The rearrangement joins TRBV7-8 to TRBJ2-1, with D hard to call. CDR1 SGHVS and CDR2 FQNEAQ come from the germline V gene. The CDR3 extends over 13 amino acids. V lost 4 bases, J lost 12 bases, and 16 bases lay in between. This CDR3 reads CASSSNPMGGQFF. In nucleotides, the CDR3 is TGTGCCAGCAGCTCCAACCCAATGGGCGGGCAGTTCTTC.

In the case of this clone: Distinct nucleotide sequences in the sample also encode this CDR3. The genes are TRBV9 and TRBJ2-5; TRBD1 matches 7 bases. CDR1 is SGDLS, CDR2 YYNGEE, per germline. This CDR3 region has 14 residues. V trimming: 4 bases; J trimming: 3 bases; junction bases outside the gene matches: 6. The CDR3 loop reads CASSPGQIEETQYF. The CDR3 nucleotides read TGTGCCAGCAGCCCGGGACAGATAGAAGAGACCCAGTACTTC. Filled out from reference TRBV9 and TRBJ2-5, the complete variable domain reads DSGVTQTPKHLITATGQRVTLRCSPRSGDLSVYWYQQSLDQGLQFLIQYYNGEERAKGNILERFSAQQFPDLHSELNLSSLELGDSALYFCASSPGQIEETQYFGPGTRLLVL.

The chain employs TRBV5-8 and TRBJ1-2; 11 bases agree with TRBD1. The CDR3 contains 17 residues. V shed 4 bases and J 6 bases; nucleotides not matched to a gene: 14. Germline V gives CDR1 SGHTS, CDR2 YDEGEE. This chain's CDR3 is CASSPRTGGVITNGYTF. In nucleotides, the CDR3 is TGTGCCAGCAGCCCGCGGACAGGGGGCGTTATCACGAATGGCTACACCTTC.

Worth noting for this clone: One end of the junction is discordant with germline, which a read error may explain. The chain uses TRBV5-1 and TRBJ2-7, with TRBD1 matching over 7 bases. Germline CDR1 and CDR2: SGHRS and YFSETQ. The CDR3 is 13 residues long. CDR3 nucleotides: TGCGCCAGCAGCTTGGTCCCTTTGGGACAGAGTACCTTC. This sequence encodes CASSLVPLGQSTF.

The V and J genes are TRBV5-1 and TRBJ2-4; 9 nucleotides align to TRBD2. Per germline, CDR1 SGHRS and CDR2 YFSETQ. Trimming took 3 bases from V and 1 from J; bases not matched to a gene: 5. The length of the CDR3 is 16 residues. The CDR3 DNA sequence: TGCGCCAGCAGCTGGGGACTAGCCCGGGCCAAAAACATTCAGTACTTC. Its translation: CASSWGLARAKNIQYF.

This clone was recorded many times. This specimen includes other DNA sequences encoding the same CDR3. The chain couples TRBV9 to TRBJ2-2; no reliable D call. Germline CDR1 is SGDLS and CDR2 is YYNGEE. The CDR3 is 13 residues long. The V end lost 3 bases, the J end lost 5 bases, and 8 bases lay between the germline ends. This chain's CDR3 is CASSGSFTGELFF. The CDR3 nucleotides read TGTGCCAGCAGCGGGAGCTTTACCGGGGAGCTGTTTTTT.

The chain joins TRBV28 to TRBJ2-3, with no clear D. This CDR3 contains 12 residues. V dropped 1 base and J dropped 3 bases, with 2 bases sitting between them. Germline V gene data show CDR1 as MDHEN and CDR2 as SYDVKM. The CDR3 spells CASSLFTDTQYF. The CDR3 DNA reads TGTGCCAGCAGTTTATTTACAGATACGCAGTATTTT.

The CDR3 sequence is CASSLDGGSGANVLTF. CDR3 coding DNA: TGTGCCAGCAGCTTAGACGGGGGCTCTGGGGCCAACGTCCTGACTTTC. The chain carries TRBV7-2 and TRBJ2-6, with TRBD2 as a possible D gene (6 bases). V was clipped by 1 base and J by 0 bases, with 7 bases between them. Per germline, CDR1 SGHTA and CDR2 FQGNSA. This CDR3 spans 16 amino acids.

The chain employs TRBV13 and TRBJ1-1; D may be TRBD1 (6 bases). Trimming left V 3 bases short and J 3 bases short, with 11 bases between. The CDR3 extends over 14 amino acids. Germline V gives CDR1 PRHDT, CDR2 FYEKMQ (reference sequence). CDR3 nucleotides: TGTGCCAGCAGCTTCAACAGGGATCACACTGAAGCTTTCTTT. It specifies CASSFNRDHTEAFF.

This chain uses TRBV28 with TRBJ1-2, with 7 bases matching TRBD1. Germline lookup yields CDR1 MDHEN and CDR2 SYDVKM. V was pared by 5 bases and J by 4 bases, with 7 bases of the junction left unmatched. CDR3 length: 14 residues. The CDR3 DNA sequence: TGTGCCAGCAGTCCCGGGACAGCAGGCTATGGCTACACCTTC. This sequence encodes CASSPGTAGYGYTF.

This clone appeared a single time. The V call is TRBV29-1, the J call TRBJ2-1; 10 bases fit TRBD1. J was trimmed by 7 bases and V by 6 bases; bases with no gene match: 9. The CDR3 spans 14 residues. CDR1 SQVTM and CDR2 ANQGSEA come from the germline V gene. The CDR3 coding sequence is TGCAGCGTATCAAGGGACAGGGGAACAAATGAGCAGTTCTTC. It encodes CSVSRDRGTNEQFF.

Comment on this clone: Because the CDR3's place on the DNA is in doubt, the DNA is left out and the CDR3 is given as listed by TCRdb. The J gene is TRBJ2-3, the V gene TRBV2; TRBD2 reflects the table's D call only, with no check against the DNA. The CDR3 is 15 residues long, counting both termini. Germline V gene data show CDR1 as SNHLY and CDR2 as FYNNEI. CDR3 amino acids: CASRGTSGSISAQYF.

The chain uses TRBV19 and TRBJ1-2, with a weak D call TRBD1 (5 bases). V was cut by 4 bases and J by 7 bases, with 19 bases left in between. Germline V gene lookup returns CDR1 LNHDA and CDR2 SQIVND (reference sequence). The CDR3 is 15 residues long. For the CDR3, the DNA is TGTGCCAGTAGTAACTGGCAGGGCGTACCTTTTGGCTACACCTTC. Encoded protein: CASSNWQGVPFGYTF.